This TCR beta chain was recovered during a study of early T cells in non-severe SARS-CoV-2 infection. At least ten counts were recorded for this clonotype. From the 5' RACE reads, TCRdb called clonotypes with MiXCR, one entry per CDR3 protein. This table holds more than 90,000 distinct CDR3 sequences, 13% found once. The V gene's germline CDR1 is LGHDT and CDR2 YNNKEL (reference sequence). Trimming left V 3 bases short and J 2 bases short, with 15 bases between. The CDR3 has 16 residues. The sequence was collected from an adult who was a healthcare worker with PCR-confirmed SARS-CoV-2 infection or an uninfected control (not recorded which). The specimen was whole blood. This chain joins TRBV3-1 and TRBJ2-3; D not resolved. CDR3 sequence reads: CASSQLGSQNTDTQYF. CDR3 nucleotides: TGTGCCAGCAGCCAGCTTGGATCCCAAAACACAGATACGCAGTATTTT.